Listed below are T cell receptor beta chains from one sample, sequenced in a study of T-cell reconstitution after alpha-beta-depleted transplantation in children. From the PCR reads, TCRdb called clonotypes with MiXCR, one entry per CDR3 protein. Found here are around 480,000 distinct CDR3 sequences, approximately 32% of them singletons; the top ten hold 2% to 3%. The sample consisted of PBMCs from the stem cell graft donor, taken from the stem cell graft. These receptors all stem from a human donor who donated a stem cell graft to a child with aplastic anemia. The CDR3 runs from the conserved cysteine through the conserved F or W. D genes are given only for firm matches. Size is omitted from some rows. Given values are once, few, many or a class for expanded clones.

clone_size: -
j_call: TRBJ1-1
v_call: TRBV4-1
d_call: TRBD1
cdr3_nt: TGCGCCAGCAGCCAAGTCGACAGGGCAGGGGCTGAAGCTTTCTTT
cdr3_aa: CASSQVDRAGAEAFF

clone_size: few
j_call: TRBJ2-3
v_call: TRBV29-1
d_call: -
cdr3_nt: TGCAGCGTTGCAAAGGGGGTTAGCACAGATACGCAGTATTTT
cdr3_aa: CSVAKGVSTDTQYF

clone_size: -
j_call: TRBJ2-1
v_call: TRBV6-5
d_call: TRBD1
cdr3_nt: TGTGCCAGCAGCTACACGGGACAGATCTACAATGAGCAGTTCTTC
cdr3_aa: CASSYTGQIYNEQFF

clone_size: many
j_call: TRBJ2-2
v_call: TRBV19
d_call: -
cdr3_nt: TGTGCCAGTAGTCGGGCCGGGGAGCTGTTTTTT
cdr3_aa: CASSRAGELFF

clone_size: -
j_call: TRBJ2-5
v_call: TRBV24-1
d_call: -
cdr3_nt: TGTGCCACCAGTGCCCCGGACGGACAACAAGAGACCCAGTACTTC
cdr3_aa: CATSAPDGQQETQYF

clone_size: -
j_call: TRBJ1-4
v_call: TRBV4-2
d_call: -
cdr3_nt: TGTGCCAGCAGCCAAGAGACAGTCCTAACTAATGAAAAACTGTTTTTT
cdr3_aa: CASSQETVLTNEKLFF

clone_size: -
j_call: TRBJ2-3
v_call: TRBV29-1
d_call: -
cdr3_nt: TGCAGCGTCAAGCTAGGGTCAGATACGCAGTATTTT
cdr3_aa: CSVKLGSDTQYF

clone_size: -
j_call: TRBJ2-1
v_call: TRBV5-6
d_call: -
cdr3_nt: TGTGCCAGCAGCTTGACGCAGGATGAGCAGTTCTTC
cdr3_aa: CASSLTQDEQFF

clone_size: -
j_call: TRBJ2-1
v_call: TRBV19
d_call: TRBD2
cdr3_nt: TGTGCCAGTACCTCTGCGGCGGGAGGGTCCACCGTCTACAATGAGCAGTTCTTC
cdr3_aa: CASTSAAGGSTVYNEQFF

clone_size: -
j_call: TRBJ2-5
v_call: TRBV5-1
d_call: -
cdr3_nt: TGCGCCAGCAGCCACCCCGGGGGTACCCAAGAGACCCAGTACTTC
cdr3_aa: CASSHPGGTQETQYF

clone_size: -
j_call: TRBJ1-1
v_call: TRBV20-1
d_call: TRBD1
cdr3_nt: TGCAGTGGCGCACAGGGGGTCGGCAACACTGAAGCTTTCTTT
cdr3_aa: CSGAQGVGNTEAFF

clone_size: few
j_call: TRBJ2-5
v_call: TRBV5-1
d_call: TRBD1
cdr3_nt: TGCGCCAGCAGCTTGGGGGACAGGCAAGAGACCCAGTACTTC
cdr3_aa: CASSLGDRQETQYF

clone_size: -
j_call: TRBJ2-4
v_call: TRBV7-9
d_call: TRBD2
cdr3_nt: TGTGCCAGCAGCTTAGGGGACTATGGCATTCAGTACTTC
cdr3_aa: CASSLGDYGIQYF

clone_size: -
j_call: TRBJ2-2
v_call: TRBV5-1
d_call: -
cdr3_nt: TGCGCCAGCAGCTTGGTCGTGGGAGTGAGCACCGGGGAGCTGTTTTTT
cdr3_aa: CASSLVVGVSTGELFF

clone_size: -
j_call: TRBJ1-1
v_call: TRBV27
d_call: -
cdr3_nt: TGTGCCAGCAGTAACAGGGACTTGAACACTGAAGCTTTCTTT
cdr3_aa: CASSNRDLNTEAFF